Each of the 11 T cell receptor beta chains below was sequenced from the same sample in a study of vaccination effects on CD4 cells after COVID-19. The antigens for these receptors are not known. TCRdb's table, derived via immunoSEQ multiplex PCR, lists solely in-frame clones and lacks some. The sample lists tens of thousands of clones; less than 85% were seen once. Pools of viral peptides were used by the ViraFEST assay to expand antigen-specific CD4+ T cells ahead of sequencing. Following 10 days of culture, CD4+ T cells were isolated. Subjects were given two BNT162b2 or mRNA-1273 vaccine doses. Specimen: CD4+ T cells from PBMCs cultured with HCoV-NL63 spike peptides, collected after COVID-19 vaccination. Source of these receptors: a human donor who received a COVID-19 vaccine.

V is TRBV10-3 and J is TRBJ1-1; no firm D call. CDR1 ENHRY and CDR2 SYGVKD come from the germline V gene. The CDR3 covers 14 residues. V shed 8 bases and J shed 4 bases, with 17 bases lying between them. Here the CDR3 reads CAIGNKAPSTEAFF. The CDR3 bases are TGTGCCATCGGAAACAAGGCCCCGAGCACTGAAGCTTTCTTT.

This clone was seen just once. The genes are TRBV5-1 and TRBJ2-5, with a weak D call TRBD1 (5 bases). The germline V gene encodes CDR1 SGHRS and CDR2 YFSETQ. CDR3 length: 17 amino acids. The V end was cut by 4 bases, the J end by 1 base, with 20 bases between. The CDR3 DNA sequence: TGCGCCAGCAGCATAGGGGTGGCGACTTCTCCCCAAGAGACCCAGTACTTC. This encodes CASSIGVATSPQETQYF.

This clone was recorded a few times. This rearrangement joins TRBV7-8 to TRBJ1-5, with D unclear. Germline loops: CDR1 SGHVS, CDR2 FQNEAQ. There are 15 residues in the CDR3. Trimming removed 2 bases at V and 3 bases at J, with 11 bases between. The CDR3 DNA is TGTGCCAGCAGCTTAACGTCGGCATTCAATCAGCCCCAGCATTTT. It yields the protein CASSLTSAFNQPQHF.

The chain links TRBV12-5 to TRBJ2-1; 9 nucleotides align to TRBD2. The CDR3 has 14 amino acids. The trim removed 5 bases at V and 7 bases at J, leaving 6 bases unmatched. Germline V CDR1 and CDR2: LGHNT, FRNRAP. The CDR3 DNA reads as TGTGCTAGTGGTCGTAGCGGGGGAAATAATGAGCAGTTCTTC. As protein: CASGRSGGNNEQFF. Complete variable domain (other parts from reference TRBV12-5 and TRBJ2-1): DARVTQTPRHKVTEMGQEVTMRCQPILGHNTVFWYRQTMMQGLELLAYFRNRAPLDDSGMPKDRFSAEMPDATLATLKIQPSEPRDSAVYFCASGRSGGNNEQFFGPGTRLTVL.

The chain is built from TRBV27 and TRBJ2-1; no definite D call. Germline-derived CDR1 and CDR2 are MNHEY and SMNVEV (reference sequence). The CDR3 totals 14 residues. Trimming took off 7 bases at V and 0 bases at J, with 10 bases between the two ends. The CDR3 DNA sequence: TGTGCCAGCAAGGCGGAGAGCTCCTACAATGAGCAGTTCTTC. It specifies CASKAESSYNEQFF.

The chain joins TRBV7-9 to TRBJ2-5, with 9 bases aligning to TRBD1. Germline values: CDR1 SEHNR, CDR2 FQNEAQ (reference sequence). This CDR3 contains 14 residues. J was trimmed by 4 bases and V by 5 bases; bases with no gene match: 5. CDR3: CASSPGTGSETQYF. The CDR3 region has the DNA TGTGCCAGCAGCCCCGGGACAGGGTCAGAGACCCAGTACTTC.

Only a few counts were recorded for this clone. The V gene is TRBV3-1 (or the pseudogene TRBV3-2), the J gene TRBJ2-7; TRBD1 matches at 9 bases. CDR3 length: 15 amino acids. The germline V gene encodes CDR1 LGHDT and CDR2 YNNKEL (reference sequence). J lost 6 bases, V lost 3 bases, and 9 bases had no gene match. DNA for the CDR3: TGTGCCAGCAGCCAGGGGGACAGGGTGGAGCGCGAGCAGTACTTC. It translates to CASSQGDRVEREQYF.

This clone was counted once. This sequence joins TRBV19 and TRBJ2-4; 8 nucleotides match TRBD2. The CDR3 extends over 19 amino acids. The germline gives CDR1 LNHDA, CDR2 SQIVND (reference sequence). V gave up 5 bases and J gave up 0 bases; unmatched junction bases: 15. For the CDR3, the DNA is TGTGCCAGTAGTCCGATGGCCATCTGGCGGGAGGTAGCCAAAAACATTCAGTACTTC. It is translated as CASSPMAIWREVAKNIQYF.

The rearrangement links TRBV14 to TRBJ1-6, with 8 bases identical to TRBD1. The germline V gene has CDR1 SGHDN and CDR2 FVKESK. CDR3 length: 15 residues. V lost 2 bases, J lost 10 bases, and 7 bases stayed unmatched. Here the CDR3 reads CASSQSSGGLSPLHF. The DNA for the CDR3 is TGTGCCAGCAGCCAATCCTCAGGGGGCCTATCACCCCTCCACTTT.

This chain's CDR3 is CASSQDPGLGQPQHF. The CDR3 coding sequence is TGTGCCAGCAGCCAAGATCCGGGGTTAGGTCAGCCCCAGCATTTT. This chain joins TRBV4-2 and TRBJ1-5; D is ambiguous. In germline, CDR1 is LGHNA, CDR2 YNFKEQ. V lost 0 bases, J lost 6 bases, and 12 bases lay in between. This CDR3 region has 15 residues.

The chain couples TRBV30 to TRBJ2-5, with no clear D. Germline V CDR1 and CDR2: GTSNPN, SVGIG (reference sequence). The germline V and J ends were trimmed by 8 bases and 5 bases, with 15 bases remaining between them. The CDR3 has 12 residues. CDR3 sequence reads: CAATHTGETQYF. For the CDR3, the DNA is TGTGCCGCGACCCACACCGGGGAGACCCAGTACTTC.